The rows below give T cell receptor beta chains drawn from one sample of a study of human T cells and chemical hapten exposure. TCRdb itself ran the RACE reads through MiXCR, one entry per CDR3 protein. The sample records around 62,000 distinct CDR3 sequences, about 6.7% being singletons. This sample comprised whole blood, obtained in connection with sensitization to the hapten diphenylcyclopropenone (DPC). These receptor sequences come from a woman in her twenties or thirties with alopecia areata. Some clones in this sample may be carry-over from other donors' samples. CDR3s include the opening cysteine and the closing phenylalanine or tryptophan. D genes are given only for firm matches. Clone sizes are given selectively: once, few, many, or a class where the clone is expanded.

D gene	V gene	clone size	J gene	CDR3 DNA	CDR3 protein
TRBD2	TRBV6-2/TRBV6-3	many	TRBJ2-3	TGTGCCAGCAGTTCCCCCTTGCGGGGGGGCATAATCGCGCAGTATTTT	CASSSPLRGGIIAQYF
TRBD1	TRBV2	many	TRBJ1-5	TGTGCCAGCAGCGGGACAGGGGGGCAGCCCCAGCATTTT	CASSGTGGQPQHF
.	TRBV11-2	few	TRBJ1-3	TGTGCCAGCAGCCCCACCGGAGATTCTGGAAACACCATATATTTT	CASSPTGDSGNTIYF
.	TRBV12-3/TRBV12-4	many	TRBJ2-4	TGTGCCAGCAGTTCCCCGACACGGAGAAACATTCAGTACTTC	CASSSPTRRNIQYF
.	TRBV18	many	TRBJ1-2	TGTGCCAGCTCACCACGTCCAGGGGACGACTATGGCTACACCTTC	CASSPRPGDDYGYTF
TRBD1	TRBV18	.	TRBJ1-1	TGTGCCAGCTCACCAGTTGGACAGGGGTTCACTGAAGCTTTCTTT	CASSPVGQGFTEAFF
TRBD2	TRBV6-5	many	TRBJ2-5	TGTGCCAGCAGTCGGGGGGGCCGGGGGGAGACCCAGTACTTC	CASSRGGRGETQYF
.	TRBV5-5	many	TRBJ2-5	TGTGCCAGCAGCTTATGGGAGACCCAGTACTTC	CASSLWETQYF
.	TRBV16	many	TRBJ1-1	TGTGCCAGCAGCCAATTCGGCAGGAACACTGAAGCTTTCTTT	CASSQFGRNTEAFF
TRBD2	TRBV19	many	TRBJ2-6	TGTGCCAGCGGAGCGGGGGGTGTCGCTGGGGCCAACGTCCTGACTTTC	CASGAGGVAGANVLTF
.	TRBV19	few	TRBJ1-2	TGTGCCAGTAGTATCGCCGCTTCCTACTATGGCTACACCTTC	CASSIAASYYGYTF
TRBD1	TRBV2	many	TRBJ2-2	TGTGCCAGCAGCAACAGTCCCGGGACAGGGTTGAACACCGGGGAGCTGTTTTTT	CASSNSPGTGLNTGELFF